The 29 T cell receptor beta chains below all came from one sample that was sequenced in a study of T-cell reconstitution after alpha-beta-depleted transplantation in children. Unique molecular identifiers were incorporated during preparation of the TCRbeta library. TCRdb re-called the PCR reads with MiXCR, one entry per CDR3 protein. This sample has over 200,000 distinct CDR3 sequences; roughly 9.1% occur once, and the top ten carry roughly 35%. This sample comprised PBMCs, mostly from graft donor cells, obtained 360 days after TCRalphabeta/CD19-depleted stem cell transplant. These receptors were collected from a male patient between 2 and 10 years old who had a stem cell transplant for acute myeloid leukemia, so the T cells may come from the graft donor.

Only a few counts were recorded for this clonotype. This chain connects TRBV2 to TRBJ2-5; D is undetermined. Trimming pared 6 bases from V and 3 bases from J, leaving 17 bases between. The length of the CDR3 is 15 residues. Germline loops: CDR1 SNHLY, CDR2 FYNNEI. CDR3 residues: CASSATRTGKETQYF. CDR3 sequence (DNA): TGTGCCAGCAGCGCCACCCGGACCGGAAAAGAGACCCAGTACTTC.

At least ten counts were recorded for this clonotype. The chain employs TRBV12-3 or TRBV12-4 and TRBJ1-5; D call uncertain. The CDR3 sequence is 14 residues long. The ends were cut back, 1 base at V and 6 bases at J, with 10 bases in the middle. In DNA, the CDR3 is TGTGCCAGCAGTTTAGTGATGGGGTTTCAGCCCCAGCATTTT. It specifies CASSLVMGFQPQHF.

V is TRBV5-6 and J is TRBJ2-1; D might be TRBD1 (6 bases). Looked up from germline, CDR1 is SGHDT and CDR2 is YYEEEE. This CDR3 region has 16 residues. V lost 0 bases to trimming and J lost 4 bases, with 14 bases between them. CDR3 loop: CASSLDYRVLYNEQFF. The CDR3 DNA is TGTGCCAGCAGCTTGGACTACAGGGTCCTATACAATGAGCAGTTCTTC. Filled out from reference TRBV5-6 and TRBJ2-1, the complete variable domain reads DAGVTQSPTHLIKTRGQQVTLRCSPKSGHDTVSWYQQALGQGPQFIFQYYEEEERQRGNFPDRFSGHQFPNYSSELNVNALLLGDSALYLCASSLDYRVLYNEQFFGPGTRLTVL.

The V and J genes are TRBV7-2 and TRBJ1-1; D possibly corresponds to TRBD1 (5 bases). This CDR3 contains 13 residues. Germline CDR1 and CDR2: SGHTA and FQGNSA. Trimming cost V 5 bases and J 1 base, with 8 bases left between them. The CDR3 sequence: CASSTGSNTEAFF. As DNA, the CDR3 is TGTGCCAGCAGCACAGGCTCGAACACTGAAGCTTTCTTT.

This clonotype was detected only a few times. The rearrangement links TRBV20-1 to TRBJ1-5; D ambiguous. Germline lookup yields CDR1 DFQATT and CDR2 SNEGSKA (reference sequence). Deletions cut 0 bases from V and 5 bases from J, with 11 bases between. The CDR3 sequence is 14 residues long. In nucleotides, the CDR3 is TGCAGTGCTAGAGATCTCTTGAGGGATCAGCCCCAGCATTTT. Translated, it gives CSARDLLRDQPQHF.

This clonotype was seen a handful of times. The chain uses TRBV7-6 and TRBJ2-5; the D is unclear. Deletions cut 3 bases from V and 2 bases from J, with 16 bases between. This CDR3 is 16 amino acids long. The germline V gene encodes CDR1 SGHVS and CDR2 FNYEAQ. The CDR3 loop reads CASSFRVTLEQETQYF. CDR3 bases: TGTGCCAGCAGCTTTCGAGTGACCCTGGAGCAAGAGACCCAGTACTTC.

The chain combines TRBV5-1 with TRBJ2-5; D is unclear. Germline V gene lookup returns CDR1 SGHRS and CDR2 YFSETQ. The CDR3 has 15 amino acids. With 4 bases removed from V and 2 bases from J, the gap between germline ends came to 15 bases. CDR3 bases: TGCGCCAGCAGCCGTACGATCCGATTTCAAGAGACCCAGTACTTC. This codes for CASSRTIRFQETQYF.

This clonotype was observed a handful of times. V usage is TRBV3-1 and J usage is TRBJ2-3; tentatively, D is TRBD1 or TRBD2 (5 bases each). With 5 bases removed from V and 6 bases from J, the gap between germline ends came to 18 bases. The CDR3 spans 15 residues. Germline V gives CDR1 LGHDT, CDR2 YNNKEL (reference sequence). The CDR3 protein is CASSFKDRGVDTQYF. The CDR3 DNA sequence: TGTGCCAGCAGCTTTAAGGACCGGGGCGTCGATACGCAGTATTTT.

The CDR3 region has the DNA TGTGCCAGCTCACCAGGCGCCGGGGAGACCCAGTACTTC. Its translation: CASSPGAGETQYF. This chain joins TRBV18 and TRBJ2-5, with D unclear. The CDR3 has 13 residues. V was pared by 2 bases and J by 5 bases, with 9 bases between. The germline gives CDR1 KGHSH, CDR2 LQKENI.

V is TRBV11-3 and J is TRBJ2-1, with TRBD2 identical over 15 bases. Unmatched junction bases numbered 2, after V lost 4 bases and J lost 7 bases. This CDR3 is 15 amino acids long. Germline CDR1 reads SGHNT; CDR2 reads YENEEA. The CDR3 is CASSSGTSGRNEQFF. Here the CDR3 DNA reads TGTGCCAGCAGCTCGGGGACTAGCGGGAGGAATGAGCAGTTCTTC.

This clonotype came up a few times. This rearrangement joins TRBV29-1 to TRBJ1-2, with D hard to call. Germline values: CDR1 SQVTM, CDR2 ANQGSEA. This CDR3 spans 12 amino acids. The V and J ends lost 7 bases and 8 bases respectively, with 17 bases between them. The chain's CDR3 is CSAGLVNEGYTF. Here the CDR3 DNA reads TGCAGCGCCGGCTTGGTCAATGAAGGCTACACCTTC.

In its sample, this clonotype was seen a few times. The chain uses TRBV12-3 or TRBV12-4 and TRBJ2-7, with D hard to call. The CDR3 sequence is 13 residues long. V dropped 1 base and J dropped 5 bases, with 9 bases sitting between them. The CDR3 DNA reads TGTGCCAGCAGTTTAGAGCTAGACCACGAGCAGTACTTC. As protein: CASSLELDHEQYF.

This clonotype was counted between two and nine times. The rearrangement uses TRBV7-3 and TRBJ2-1, with 7 bases fitting TRBD2. With 6 bases clipped from V and 7 bases from J, the junction kept 15 bases outside the gene matches. The CDR3 loop spans 16 amino acids. CDR1 is SGHTA, CDR2 FQGTGA, per germline. CDR3 in DNA: TGTGCCAGCAGTCCAATAGCGGGTCAACCCAATAATGAGCAGTTCTTC. It translates to CASSPIAGQPNNEQFF.

This clonotype was counted many times. The chain recombines TRBV10-2 with TRBJ2-2; D is unclear. This CDR3 spans 12 amino acids. V lost 1 base, J lost 9 bases, and 6 bases lay in between. In germline, CDR1 is WSHSY, CDR2 SAAADI. This CDR3 is CASSEFMRELFF. CDR3 nucleotides: TGCGCCAGCAGTGAGTTTATGAGGGAGCTGTTTTTT.

This clonotype was counted only a few times. The chain employs TRBV28 and TRBJ1-3; D ambiguous. This CDR3 region has 13 residues. Trimming left V 4 bases short and J 15 bases short, with 19 bases between. The germline gives CDR1 MDHEN, CDR2 SYDVKM. Here the CDR3 DNA reads TGTGCCAGCAGTTCCGAAGGTCGCCCTTCTGAATATTTT. Translating it yields CASSSEGRPSEYF.

This clonotype was recorded at least ten times. The chain links TRBV10-3 to TRBJ2-1; TRBD2 is a possible D gene (5 bases). V lost 2 bases, J lost 8 bases, and 7 bases lay in between. The germline CDR1 and CDR2 sequences are ENHRY and SYGVKD. The CDR3 covers 12 residues. This chain's CDR3 is CAISELRDEQFF. In nucleotides, the CDR3 is TGTGCCATCAGTGAGCTGAGGGATGAGCAGTTCTTC.

The gene calls are TRBV7-2 and TRBJ2-7; 10 bases map to TRBD2. The CDR3 length is 15 residues. From germline, CDR1 is SGHTA and CDR2 FQGNSA. V was pared by 2 bases and J by 1 base, with 2 bases of the junction left unmatched. The CDR3: CASSLRSGGSYEQYV. In DNA form, the CDR3 reads TGTGCCAGCAGCTTACGTAGCGGGGGGTCCTACGAGCAGTACGTC.

This clonotype was observed at least ten times. In DNA form, the CDR3 reads TGTGCCATCAGGGAAGACACAGATACGCAGTATTTT. Amino acids: CAIREDTDTQYF. The chain combines TRBV10-3 with TRBJ2-3; D gene unclear. Between the trimmed V and J ends, which lost 6 bases and 2 bases, there was a span of 6 bases. The V gene's germline CDR1 is ENHRY and CDR2 SYGVKD. CDR3 length: 12 residues.

This clonotype was observed at least ten times. The chain joins TRBV6-4 to TRBJ2-1, with D perhaps matching TRBD1 or TRBD2 (5 bases each). The CDR3 runs to 15 residues. The V gene lost 3 bases and the J gene lost 2 bases, with 11 bases spanning the gap. CDR1 and CDR2 from the germline V gene are MRHNA and SNTAGT. CDR3 in amino acids: CASSDEGPPYNEQFF. CDR3 coding DNA: TGTGCCAGCAGTGATGAGGGGCCCCCCTACAATGAGCAGTTCTTC.

For this clonotype: At one end the junction does not follow the germline gene, possibly because of a read error. This chain joins TRBV9 and TRBJ1-1; D call uncertain. The CDR3 has 14 amino acids. CDR1 SGDLS and CDR2 YYNGEE come from the germline V gene. The CDR3 region has the DNA TGTGCCAGCAGCGTAGACCCAGCGAACACTGAGGCTTTCTTT. Its translation is CASSVDPANTEAFF.

This clonotype appeared a few times. The rearrangement uses TRBV7-8 and TRBJ2-1; D is undetermined. The CDR3 sequence is 18 residues long. Trimming stripped 5 bases from V and 9 bases from J, with 29 bases between. Germline loops: CDR1 SGHVS, CDR2 FQNEAQ. Here the CDR3 reads CASSPTLRGQDRRVEQFF. The DNA for the CDR3 is TGTGCCAGCAGCCCCACCCTTCGCGGTCAGGATCGACGGGTTGAGCAGTTCTTC.

This chain joins TRBV27 and TRBJ2-3, with a possible D match to TRBD1 (6 bases). This CDR3 is built from 15 residues. Germline CDR1 reads MNHEY; CDR2 reads SMNVEV (reference sequence). Deletions cut 2 bases from V and 1 base from J, with 10 bases between. The CDR3: CASSLGGLGTDTQYF. As DNA, the CDR3 is TGTGCCAGCAGTTTAGGGGGCCTGGGCACAGATACGCAGTATTTT.

V gene TRBV7-2 combines with J gene TRBJ2-1, with TRBD1 as a possible D gene (6 bases). CDR1 is SGHTA and CDR2 is FQGNSA in the germline V gene. The ends were cut back, 2 bases at V and 7 bases at J, with 21 bases in the middle. The CDR3 has 17 residues. The chain's CDR3 is CASSLIVGAWVGNEQFF. In DNA, the CDR3 is TGTGCCAGCAGCTTAATTGTGGGGGCCTGGGTGGGGAATGAGCAGTTCTTC.

This clonotype was picked up many times. The genes are TRBV20-1 and TRBJ1-1; D unclear. The V end lost 6 bases, the J end lost 3 bases, and 11 bases lay between the germline ends. Germline V gives CDR1 DFQATT, CDR2 SNEGSKA (reference sequence). The CDR3 loop spans 12 amino acids. CDR3 DNA: TGCAGTGCGATTAGTGGGCACACTGAAGCTTTCTTT. Encoded protein: CSAISGHTEAFF.

This clonotype was seen a few times. The chain joins TRBV29-1 to TRBJ2-3, with 13 bases aligning to TRBD2. The V segment lost 5 bases and the J segment 2 bases; nucleotides outside the gene matches: 10. CDR3 length equals 17 residues. The V gene's germline CDR1 is SQVTM and CDR2 ANQGSEA. CDR3 bases: TGCAGCGTTCGAGGGGGACTAGCGGGATTGGTCACAGATACGCAGTATTTT. Its translation: CSVRGGLAGLVTDTQYF.

In the case of this clonotype: Since a much larger clone is just one base distant, this may be a read error. The rearrangement joins TRBV7-6 to TRBJ2-1, with 7 nucleotides matching TRBD1. Germline V lookup: CDR1 SGHVS, CDR2 FNYEAQ. The CDR3 is made up of 16 amino acids. V dropped 3 bases and J dropped 5; count of bases not matched to a gene: 10. The CDR3 loop is CASSFRQGIVDNEQFF. In DNA form, the CDR3 reads TGTGCCAGCAGCTTTAGACAGGGAATAGTTGACAATGAGCAGTTCTTC.

The sample holds many counts of this clonotype. The rearrangement links TRBV12-3 or TRBV12-4 to TRBJ2-2; 9 bases fit TRBD2. V dropped 4 bases and J dropped 1; count of bases not matched to a gene: 4. This CDR3 region has 16 residues. For the CDR3, the DNA is TGTGCCAGCAGTTCGGCGGGAGGGATGAACACCGGGGAGCTGTTTTTT. Translated: CASSSAGGMNTGELFF.

The chain is built from TRBV7-2 and TRBJ2-7; D remains ambiguous. The V gene's germline CDR1 is SGHTA and CDR2 FQGNSA. Trimming took 5 bases from V and 6 from J, leaving 11 bases between them. This CDR3 is 12 amino acids long. The CDR3 is CASSTLSGEQYV. Written as DNA, the CDR3 is TGTGCCAGCAGCACCCTGAGTGGCGAGCAGTACGTC.

In its sample, this clonotype was seen a few times. The chain combines TRBV3-1 with TRBJ2-5; weak D call: TRBD1 (5 bases). The germline V gene has CDR1 LGHDT and CDR2 YNNKEL (reference sequence). CDR3 length equals 15 residues. V lost 0 bases, J lost 8 bases, and 16 bases lay in between. The chain's CDR3 is CASSQERGRPRTQYF. In DNA, the CDR3 is TGTGCCAGCAGCCAAGAAAGGGGCAGACCCCGTACCCAGTACTTC.